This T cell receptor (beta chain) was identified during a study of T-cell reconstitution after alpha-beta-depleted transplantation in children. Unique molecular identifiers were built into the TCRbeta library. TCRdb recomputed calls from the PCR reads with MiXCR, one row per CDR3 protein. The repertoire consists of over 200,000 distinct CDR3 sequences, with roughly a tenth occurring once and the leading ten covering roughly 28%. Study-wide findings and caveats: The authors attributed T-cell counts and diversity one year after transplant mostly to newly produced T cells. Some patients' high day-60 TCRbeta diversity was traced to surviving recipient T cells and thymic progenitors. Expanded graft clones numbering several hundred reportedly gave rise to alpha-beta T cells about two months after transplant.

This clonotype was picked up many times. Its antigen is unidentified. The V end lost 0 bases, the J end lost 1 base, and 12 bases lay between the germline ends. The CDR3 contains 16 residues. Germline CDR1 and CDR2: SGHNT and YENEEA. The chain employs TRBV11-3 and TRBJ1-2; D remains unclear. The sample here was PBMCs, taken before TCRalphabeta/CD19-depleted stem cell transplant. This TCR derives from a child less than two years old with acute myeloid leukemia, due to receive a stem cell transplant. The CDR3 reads CASSLEGRGSNYGYTF. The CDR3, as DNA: TGTGCCAGCAGCTTAGAAGGGAGAGGGAGTAACTATGGCTACACCTTC.